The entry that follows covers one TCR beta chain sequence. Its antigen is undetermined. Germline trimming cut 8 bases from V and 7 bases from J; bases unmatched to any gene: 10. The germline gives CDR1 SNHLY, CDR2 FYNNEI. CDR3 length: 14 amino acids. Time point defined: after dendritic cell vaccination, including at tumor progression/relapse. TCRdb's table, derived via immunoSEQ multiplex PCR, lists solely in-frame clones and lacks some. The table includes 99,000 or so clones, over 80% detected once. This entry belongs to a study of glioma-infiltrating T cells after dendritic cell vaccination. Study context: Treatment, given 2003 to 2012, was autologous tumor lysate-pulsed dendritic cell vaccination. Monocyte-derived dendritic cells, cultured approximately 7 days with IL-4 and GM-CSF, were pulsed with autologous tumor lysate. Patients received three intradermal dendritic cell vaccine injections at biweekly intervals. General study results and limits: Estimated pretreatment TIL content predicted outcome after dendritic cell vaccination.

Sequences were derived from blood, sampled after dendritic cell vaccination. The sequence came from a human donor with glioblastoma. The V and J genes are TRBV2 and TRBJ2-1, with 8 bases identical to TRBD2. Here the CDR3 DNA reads TGTGCCAGCTGGAACCTAGCGGGCGGTAATGAGCAGTTCTTC. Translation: CASWNLAGGNEQFF.